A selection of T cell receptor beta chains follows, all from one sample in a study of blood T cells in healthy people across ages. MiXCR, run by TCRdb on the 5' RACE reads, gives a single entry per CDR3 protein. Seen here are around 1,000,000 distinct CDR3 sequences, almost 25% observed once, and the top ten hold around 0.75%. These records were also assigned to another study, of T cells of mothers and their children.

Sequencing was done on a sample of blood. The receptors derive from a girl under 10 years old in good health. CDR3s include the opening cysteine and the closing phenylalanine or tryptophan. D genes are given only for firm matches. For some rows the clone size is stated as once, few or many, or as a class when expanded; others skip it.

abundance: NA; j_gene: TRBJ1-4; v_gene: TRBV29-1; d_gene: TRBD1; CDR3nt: TGCAGCGGTACAGGGGCAACTAATGAAAAACTGTTTTTT; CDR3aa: CSGTGATNEKLFF
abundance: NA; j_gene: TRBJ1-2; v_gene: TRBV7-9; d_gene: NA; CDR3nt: TGTGCCAGCAGCAGAAGGGACCCACGCGAATCCGGCTACACCTTC; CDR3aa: CASSRRDPRESGYTF
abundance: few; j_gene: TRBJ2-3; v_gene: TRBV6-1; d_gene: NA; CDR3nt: TGTGCCAGCAGACCGGGACCCTACACAGATACGCAGTATTTT; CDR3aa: CASRPGPYTDTQYF
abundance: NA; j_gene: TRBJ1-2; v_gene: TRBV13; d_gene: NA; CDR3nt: TGTGCCAGCAGCTTAGGAGGGACTGGCTATGGCTACACCTTC; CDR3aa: CASSLGGTGYGYTF
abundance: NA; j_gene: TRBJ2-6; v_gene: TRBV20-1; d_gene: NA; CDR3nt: TGCAGTGCTAGACGAGCGGAGGCTGGGGCCAACGTCCTGACTTTC; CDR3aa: CSARRAEAGANVLTF
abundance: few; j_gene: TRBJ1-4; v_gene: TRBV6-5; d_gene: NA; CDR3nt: TGTGCCAGCAGTTTTCAGGGGTTGGAAAAACTGTTTTTT; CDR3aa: CASSFQGLEKLFF
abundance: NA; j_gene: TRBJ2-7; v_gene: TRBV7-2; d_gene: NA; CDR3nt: TGTGCCAGCAGCCCCTTAACCTACGAGCAGTACTTC; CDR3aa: CASSPLTYEQYF
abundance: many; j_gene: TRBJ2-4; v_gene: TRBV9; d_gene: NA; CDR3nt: TGTGCCAGCAGCGTAGATATGGCCAAAAACATTCAGTACTTC; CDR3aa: CASSVDMAKNIQYF
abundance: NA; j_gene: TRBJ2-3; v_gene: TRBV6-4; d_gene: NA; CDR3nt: TGTGCCAGCAGCCGTAACGGAGGGGAAGATACGCAGTATTTT; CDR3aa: CASSRNGGEDTQYF
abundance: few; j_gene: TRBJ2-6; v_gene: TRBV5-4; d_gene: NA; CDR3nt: TGTGCCAGCAGCTTCGGACGGGGCGCTGGGGCCAACGTCCTGACTTTC; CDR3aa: CASSFGRGAGANVLTF
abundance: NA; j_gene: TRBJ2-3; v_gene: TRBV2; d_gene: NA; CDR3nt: TGTGCCAGCAGTGACAATAGCGGCCGGGGAGATACGCAGTATTTT; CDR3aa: CASSDNSGRGDTQYF
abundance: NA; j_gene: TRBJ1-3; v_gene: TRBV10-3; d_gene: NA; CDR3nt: TGTGCCATCGAGGGCCGGGGCAGCTCTGGAAACACCATATATTTT; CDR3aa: CAIEGRGSSGNTIYF
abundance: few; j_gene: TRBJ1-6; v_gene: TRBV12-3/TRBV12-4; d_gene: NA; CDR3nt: TGTGCCAGCAGTTCCCACTCCGACAGTTATAATTCACCCCTCCACTTT; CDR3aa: CASSSHSDSYNSPLHF
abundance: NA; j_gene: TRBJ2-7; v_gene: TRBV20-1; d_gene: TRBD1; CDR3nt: TGCAGTGCTAGGGACAGGGGACGGCACGAGCAGTACTTC; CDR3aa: CSARDRGRHEQYF
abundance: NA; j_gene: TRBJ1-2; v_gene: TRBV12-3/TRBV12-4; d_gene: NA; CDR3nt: TGTGCCAGCAGTTTAATATGGGGGCGCGACTATGGCTACACCTTC; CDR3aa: CASSLIWGRDYGYTF
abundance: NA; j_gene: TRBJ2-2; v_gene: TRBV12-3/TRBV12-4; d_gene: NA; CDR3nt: TGTGCCAGCAGTTTTTTTGGCGGGAACACCGGGGAGCTGTTTTTT; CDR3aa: CASSFFGGNTGELFF